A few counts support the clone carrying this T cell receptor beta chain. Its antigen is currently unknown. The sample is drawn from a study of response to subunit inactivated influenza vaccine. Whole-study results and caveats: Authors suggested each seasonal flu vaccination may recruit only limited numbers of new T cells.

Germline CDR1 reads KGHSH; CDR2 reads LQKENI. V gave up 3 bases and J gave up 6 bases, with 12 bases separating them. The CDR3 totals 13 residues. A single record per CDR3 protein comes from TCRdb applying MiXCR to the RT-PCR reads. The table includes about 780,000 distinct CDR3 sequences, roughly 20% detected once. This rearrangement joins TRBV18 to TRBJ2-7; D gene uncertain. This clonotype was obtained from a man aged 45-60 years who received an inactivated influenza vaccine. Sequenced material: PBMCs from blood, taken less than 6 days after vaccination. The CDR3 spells CASSPPVEFEQYF. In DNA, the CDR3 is TGTGCCAGCTCACCTCCCGTCGAGTTCGAGCAGTACTTC.